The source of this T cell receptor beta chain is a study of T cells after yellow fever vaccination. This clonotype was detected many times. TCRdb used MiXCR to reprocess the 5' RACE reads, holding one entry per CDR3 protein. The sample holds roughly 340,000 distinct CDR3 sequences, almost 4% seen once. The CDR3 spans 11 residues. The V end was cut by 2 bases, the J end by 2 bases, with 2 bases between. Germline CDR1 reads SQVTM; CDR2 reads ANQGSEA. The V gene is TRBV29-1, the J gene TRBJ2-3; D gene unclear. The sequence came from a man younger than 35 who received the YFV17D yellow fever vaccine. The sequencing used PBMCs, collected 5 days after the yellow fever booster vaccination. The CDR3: CSVESTDTQYF. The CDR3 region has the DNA TGCAGCGTTGAATCCACAGATACGCAGTATTTT.